This entry lists 13 T cell receptor beta chains sequenced from one sample in a study of technical replicates of blood from several donors. Method: immunoSEQ multiplex PCR; TCRdb's copy keeps in-frame clones and lacks some. The sample records about 15,000 clones, under 90% being singletons. Input material: PBMCs. The source of these receptors is a human donor in good health.

The chain recombines TRBV7-8 with TRBJ2-1, with 11 bases fitting TRBD2. The V segment lost 5 bases and the J segment 4 bases; nucleotides outside the gene matches: 7. Per germline, CDR1 SGHVS and CDR2 FQNEAQ. The CDR3 runs to 16 residues. In nucleotides, the CDR3 is TGTGCCAGCAGCACCGGACTAGCGGGCCCTTACAATGAGCAGTTCTTC. Protein: CASSTGLAGPYNEQFF.

There are a few counts of this clone. V and J are TRBV5-1 and TRBJ2-3; 10 nucleotides align to TRBD1. Germline assignment: CDR1 SGHRS and CDR2 YFSETQ. The CDR3 totals 18 residues. After removal of 4 bases from V and 0 bases from J, the junction contained 11 bases not matched to a gene. The CDR3 here is CASSAKPTGGGSTDTQYF. The CDR3 nucleotides read TGCGCCAGCAGCGCGAAGCCGACAGGGGGCGGGAGCACAGATACGCAGTATTTT.

The rearrangement uses TRBV25-1 and TRBJ2-3, with D tentatively TRBD2 (6 bases). Trimming took off 1 base at V and 3 bases at J, with 11 bases between the two ends. From germline, CDR1 is MGHDK and CDR2 SYGVNS. There are 15 residues in the CDR3. This chain's CDR3 is CASSELREATDTQYF. CDR3 coding DNA: TGTGCCAGCAGTGAATTGAGGGAGGCAACAGATACGCAGTATTTT. The entire variable domain, with the rest obtained from reference TRBV25-1 and TRBJ2-3, is as follows: EADIYQTPRYLVIGTGKKITLECSQTMGHDKMYWYQQDPGMELHLIHYSYGVNSTEKGDLSSESTVSRIRTEHFPLTLESARPSHTSQYLCASSELREATDTQYFGPGTRLTVL.

The V call is TRBV29-1, the J call TRBJ1-5; D perhaps matches TRBD1 (5 bases). V dropped 6 bases and J dropped 2 bases, with 14 bases sitting between them. Germline CDR1 SQVTM, CDR2 ANQGSEA. The CDR3 sequence is 14 residues long. CDR3 coding DNA: TGCAGCGTCCAAGGGGCCGGAGGCAATCAGCCCCAGCATTTT. Its protein is CSVQGAGGNQPQHF. The full variable domain, rest sourced from reference TRBV29-1 and TRBJ1-5, is SAVISQKPSRDICQRGTSLTIQCQVDSQVTMMFWYRQQPGQSLTLIATANQGSEATYESGFVIDKFPISRPNLTFSTLTVSNMSPEDSSIYLCSVQGAGGNQPQHFGDGTRLSIL.

The chain combines TRBV30 with TRBJ2-5; TRBD2 matches 8 bases. CDR1 is GTSNPN and CDR2 is SVGIG in the germline V gene (reference sequence). Trimming at V came to 3 bases and at J to 4 bases, leaving 7 bases not matched to a gene. There are 14 residues in the CDR3. This chain's CDR3 is CAWSSAGVPETQYF. DNA for the CDR3: TGTGCCTGGAGCTCAGCGGGAGTTCCAGAGACCCAGTACTTC.

This chain joins TRBV30 and TRBJ1-2; the D gene is possibly TRBD1 (5 bases). The CDR3 is made up of 13 amino acids. V was pared by 4 bases and J by 5 bases, with 14 bases between. Germline-derived CDR1 and CDR2 are GTSNPN and SVGIG (reference sequence). Written as DNA, the CDR3 is TGTGCCTGGACCCGGGGGGAGGATTATGGCTACACCTTC. Its protein product is CAWTRGEDYGYTF.

V is TRBV2 and J is TRBJ2-7; TRBD1 agrees at 8 bases. V trimming: 4 bases; J trimming: 1 base; junction bases outside the gene matches: 3. The CDR3 spans 14 residues. Germline loops: CDR1 SNHLY, CDR2 FYNNEI. The CDR3, as DNA: TGTGCCAGCAGTGGGACAGGGAAATCCTACGAGCAGTACTTC. Protein product: CASSGTGKSYEQYF. Full variable domain (rest looked up from reference TRBV2 and TRBJ2-7): EPEVTQTPSHQVTQMGQEVILRCVPISNHLYFYWYRQILGQKVEFLVSFYNNEISEKSEIFDDQFSVERPDGSNFTLKIRSTKLEDSAMYFCASSGTGKSYEQYFGPGTRLTVT.

This clone occurred a few times. The V and J genes are TRBV9 and TRBJ2-5; possible D gene TRBD2, 6 bases. This CDR3 has 15 residues. Per germline, CDR1 SGDLS and CDR2 YYNGEE. V was trimmed by 3 bases and J by 5 bases, leaving 17 bases between them. The CDR3 sequence is CASSGWGGGWETQYF. In DNA, the CDR3 is TGTGCCAGCAGCGGATGGGGCGGAGGGTGGGAGACCCAGTACTTC.

This rearrangement joins TRBV6-1 to TRBJ1-5; no firm D call. Trimming took 3 bases from V and 9 from J, leaving 12 bases between them. The CDR3 runs 13 residues. Germline lookup yields CDR1 MNHNS and CDR2 SASEGT. CDR3 nucleotide sequence: TGTGCCAGCAGTGAGCGCGTCCTTGGGCCCCAGCATTTT. It codes for CASSERVLGPQHF.

CDR3 protein: CASSGTGEGYQPQHF. The CDR3 DNA sequence: TGTGCCAGTAGTGGGACAGGGGAGGGTTATCAGCCCCAGCATTTT. The gene calls are TRBV19 and TRBJ1-5, with 10 bases aligning to TRBD1. Trimming at V came to 5 bases and at J to 5 bases, leaving 6 bases not matched to a gene. Germline loops: CDR1 LNHDA, CDR2 SQIVND (reference sequence). CDR3 length: 15 residues.

The gene calls are TRBV5-4 and TRBJ2-2; 7 nucleotides line up with TRBD1. This CDR3 region has 14 residues. With V trimmed by 5 bases and J by 4 bases, 5 bases remained unmatched. Germline V gene data show CDR1 as SGHNT and CDR2 as YYREEE (reference sequence). DNA for the CDR3: TGTGCCAGCAGAGGACAGGAGAGCACCGGGGAGCTGTTTTTT. Its translation is CASRGQESTGELFF.

The rearrangement uses TRBV5-1 and TRBJ1-3; D call uncertain. This CDR3 spans 14 amino acids. V lost 4 bases and J lost 3, with 11 bases in between. Looked up from germline, CDR1 is SGHRS and CDR2 is YFSETQ. The CDR3 reads CASSTDTVGNTIYF. The CDR3 bases are TGCGCCAGCAGCACCGACACGGTTGGAAACACCATATATTTT.

The V gene is TRBV12-5, the J gene TRBJ2-7; D unresolved. V lost 1 base, J lost 7 bases, and 11 bases lay in between. CDR1 and CDR2 from the germline V gene are LGHNT and FRNRAP. The CDR3 extends over 13 amino acids. CDR3 loop: CASGLGGEREQYF. The CDR3 coding sequence is TGTGCTAGTGGTTTGGGCGGCGAACGGGAGCAGTACTTC.